The 8 T cell receptor beta chains below all came from one sample that was sequenced in a study of OX40 agonist ivuxolimab in advanced cancers. Assay: immunoSEQ multiplex PCR; the TCRdb copy retains only in-frame clones and omits some. The table includes approximately 62,000 clones, 88% detected once. The specimen comprised CD4+ or CD8+ T cells sorted from blood, sampled in a trial of the OX40 agonist ivuxolimab. These receptors all come from an adult with an advanced solid tumor such as melanoma, head and neck, liver or kidney cancer.

This clone showed up just once. The chain has TRBV28 and TRBJ2-7; TRBD1 matches 9 bases. The ends lost 2 bases at V and 5 bases at J; junction bases unmatched: 7. The CDR3 totals 15 residues. CDR1 and CDR2 (germline): MDHEN, SYDVKM. This chain's CDR3 is CASSLRGQGWNEQYF. The DNA for the CDR3 is TGTGCCAGCAGTTTAAGGGGACAGGGCTGGAACGAGCAGTACTTC.

CDR3 sequence reads: CASSPSGPYEQYF. For the CDR3, the DNA is TGTGCCAGCAGCCCTAGCGGGCCCTACGAGCAGTACTTC. The chain recombines TRBV14 with TRBJ2-7, with 8 bases lining up with TRBD2. J lost 2 bases, V lost 4 bases, and 1 base had no gene match. This CDR3 comprises 13 residues. Germline CDR1 is SGHDN and CDR2 is FVKESK.

This chain connects TRBV7-6 to TRBJ2-1; no firm D call. CDR3 length: 11 residues. V lost 3 bases and J lost 6, with 3 bases in between. CDR1 is SGHVS, CDR2 FNYEAQ, per germline. The CDR3 loop reads CASSLANEQFF. CDR3 nucleotide sequence: TGTGCCAGCAGCTTGGCCAATGAGCAGTTCTTC.

V and J are TRBV5-8 and TRBJ2-5; D might be TRBD2 (7 bases). V was shortened by 0 bases and J by 5 bases, with 11 bases between the two germline ends. Germline lookup yields CDR1 SGHTS and CDR2 YDEGEE. This CDR3 contains 14 residues. This CDR3 reads CASSLEGGRETQYF. CDR3 coding DNA: TGTGCCAGCAGCTTGGAGGGGGGGCGCGAGACCCAGTACTTC.

The chain carries TRBV6-5 and TRBJ2-7; 12 bases match TRBD2. V dropped 9 bases and J dropped 4; count of bases not matched to a gene: 4. CDR1 and CDR2 from the germline V gene are MNHEY and SVGAGI. The CDR3 is 13 residues long. CDR3 nucleotides: TGTGCCAGTTCGACTAGCGGGAGATACGAGCAGTACTTC. It specifies CASSTSGRYEQYF.

This clone was seen more than once but under ten times. This chain uses TRBV2 with TRBJ1-5; D might be TRBD1 (6 bases). There are 15 residues in the CDR3. Germline lookup yields CDR1 SNHLY and CDR2 FYNNEI. V shed 4 bases and J shed 2 bases, with 12 bases lying between them. The CDR3 loop is CASSASPGGNQPQHF. CDR3 coding DNA: TGTGCCAGCAGTGCTTCTCCAGGGGGCAATCAGCCCCAGCATTTT.

V and J are TRBV19 and TRBJ2-7, with D perhaps matching TRBD1 or TRBD2 (5 bases each). The V gene lost 5 bases and the J gene lost 6 bases, with 23 bases spanning the gap. The germline V gene encodes CDR1 LNHDA and CDR2 SQIVND (reference sequence). The CDR3 is 16 amino acids. The CDR3: CASSPLHKTDAGEQYF. The CDR3, as DNA: TGTGCCAGTAGTCCCCTACACAAGACAGATGCGGGCGAGCAGTACTTC.

The count of this clone is one. This chain uses TRBV4-2 with TRBJ2-1; D may match TRBD1 or TRBD2 (5 bases each). Trimming removed 0 bases from V and 4 bases from J, with 7 bases in between. The CDR3 sequence is 14 residues long. Per germline, CDR1 LGHNA and CDR2 YNFKEQ. This CDR3 is CASSQDEGYNEQFF. The CDR3 DNA is TGTGCCAGCAGCCAAGATGAGGGGTACAATGAGCAGTTCTTC.